This TCR beta chain was sequenced in a study of blood T cell repertoires in COVID-19 (dated by TCRdb to 2019 to 2021). General notes on the study: Samples from collaborators originated in the United States, Italy and Spain and spanned both the acute and convalescent phases of COVID-19. The prospective study material was composed of cDNA or gDNA derived from T cells, B-cell-depleted T cells, or PBMCs. Subjects who had been exposed to COVID-19, were actively infected with it, or had recovered from it provided the deeply sampled blood TCRbeta repertoires that made up the dataset. The repertoires were released in a freely available public database intended as a resource for research on the immune response to SARS-CoV-2. Samples came from the ongoing ImmuneRACE study (first 160 participants) plus 1,254 subjects from 6 global collaborators. Nearly every sample came with metadata listing a de-identified subject ID, COVID-19 status, age in years and sex. HLA class I and class II types, where available, came from metadata supplied by the sample provider rather than from assay-based typing. The research as a whole found: The amount of clinical and demographic metadata varied by source and participant and was provided uncurated.

The junction shows trimming of 2 bases on V and 3 bases on J, plus 7 bases between the germline ends. The CDR3 numbers 13 residues from cysteine through phenylalanine. Of all the DNA, just the CDR3 is kept, 39 bases in frame from base 1. The germline V gene supplies CDR1 KGHSH and CDR2 LQKENI. Comments on this clone: No antigen is known for it. No base quality values were provided; no much bigger clone lies one nucleotide off.

Whole blood was collected in K2EDTA tubes by collaborating institutions according to the institutions' own protocols. Collaborator samples were shipped for TCRbeta analysis as frozen whole blood, isolated PBMCs, or DNA extracted from either sample type. TCRbeta CDR3 regions were amplified from genomic DNA by means of the immunoSEQ Assay, a bias-controlled multiplex PCR. The published analysis was carried out like this. The number of nucleated cells in each sample was estimated by amplification of reference gene primers within the assay. Sequence reads were collapsed and filtered to measure the absolute abundance of every unique TCRbeta CDR3 rearrangement. For each sample, productive Simpson clonality was calculated as the square root of Simpson's diversity index over productive rearrangements. Imported from immuneACCESS, the table was reduced by TCRdb to in-frame sequences with V and J called. These copies leave out some clones; in studies compared against another copy, an unresolved V gene accounts for under half, and the cause of the remainder is not known. The V and J calls and the clone size are those of that table, but D and trimming were determined from the DNA. Counted in this sample were fewer than 300,000 clones; 82% of them appeared once. The ten largest clonotypes hold roughly 3.1% of the sample.

Sequencing was carried out using peripheral blood. The TCR sequence derives from a woman younger than 35 with acute or convalescent COVID-19. Rearrangement joined TRBV18 to TRBJ1-2, with no confidently assigned D gene. The sequenced DNA is TGTGCCAGCTCACCATCGGGGTACTATGGCTACACCTTC. Its protein is CASSPSGYYGYTF. Full variable domain (CDR3 extended with the reference TRBV18 and TRBJ1-2 proteins): NAGVMQNPRHLVRRRGQEARLRCSPMKGHSHVYWYRQLPEEGLKFMVYLQKENIIDESGMPKERFSAEFPKEGPSILRIQQVVRGDSAAYFCASSPSGYYGYTFGSGTRLTVV.